The text below deals with one T cell receptor beta chain. In the authors' methods: Cell counts per sample came from amplifying reference gene primers. Method: immunoSEQ multiplex PCR; TCRdb's copy keeps in-frame clones and lacks some. V, J and clone size were drawn from that table, and D and trimming were deduced from the DNA. The repertoire holds 250,000 or so clones, 85% to 90% seen once, with roughly 4.3% in the top ten. The source of the sample is a study of blood T cell repertoires in COVID-19. About the research overall: The analysed material was cDNA or gDNA that came from T cells, B-cell-depleted T cells, or PBMCs.

Trimming took off 0 bases at V and 2 bases at J, with 20 bases between the two ends. This CDR3 spans 20 amino acids. Germline lookup yields CDR1 SGHAT and CDR2 FQNNGV. The sample consisted of PBMCs or T cells enriched from blood (not recorded which). The receptor's source is a woman under 40 with acute COVID-19. The J gene is TRBJ2-6, the V gene TRBV11-2; no definite D call. CDR3 sequence reads: CASSLETPPVSRAGANVLTF. The CDR3, as DNA: TGTGCCAGCAGCTTAGAGACCCCCCCGGTGAGCCGGGCTGGGGCCAACGTCCTGACTTTC. Full variable domain (remainder filled in from reference TRBV11-2 and TRBJ2-6): EAGVAQSPRYKIIEKRQSVAFWCNPISGHATLYWYQQILGQGPKLLIQFQNNGVVDDSQLPKDRFSAERLKGVDSTLKIQPAKLEDSAVYLCASSLETPPVSRAGANVLTFGAGSRLTVL.